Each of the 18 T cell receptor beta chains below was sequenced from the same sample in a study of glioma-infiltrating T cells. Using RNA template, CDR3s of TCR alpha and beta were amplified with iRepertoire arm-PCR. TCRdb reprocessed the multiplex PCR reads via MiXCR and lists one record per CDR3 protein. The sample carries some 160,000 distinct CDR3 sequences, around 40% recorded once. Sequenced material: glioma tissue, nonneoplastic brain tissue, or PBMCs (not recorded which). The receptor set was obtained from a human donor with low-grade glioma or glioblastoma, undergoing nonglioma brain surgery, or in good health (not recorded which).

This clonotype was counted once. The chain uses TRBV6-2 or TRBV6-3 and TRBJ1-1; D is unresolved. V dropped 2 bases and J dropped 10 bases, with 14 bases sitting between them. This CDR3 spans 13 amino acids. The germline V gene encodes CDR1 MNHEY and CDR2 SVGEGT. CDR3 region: CASSYLGSWGAFF. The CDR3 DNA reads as TGTGCCAGCAGTTACCTAGGGTCGTGGGGAGCTTTCTTT.

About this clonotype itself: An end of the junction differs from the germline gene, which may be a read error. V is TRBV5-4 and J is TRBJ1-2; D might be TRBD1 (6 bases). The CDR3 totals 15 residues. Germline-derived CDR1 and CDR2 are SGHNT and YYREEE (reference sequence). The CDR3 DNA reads TGTGCCGGCAGCTTCACAGGGAATACTAACTATGGCTACACCTTC. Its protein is CAGSFTGNTNYGYTF.

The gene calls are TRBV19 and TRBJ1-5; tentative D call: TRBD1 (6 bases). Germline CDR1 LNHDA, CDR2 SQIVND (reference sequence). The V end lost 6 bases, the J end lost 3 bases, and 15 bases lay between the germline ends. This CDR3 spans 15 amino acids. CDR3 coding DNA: TGTGCCAGTAGCACCCGGGACATGGACAATCAGCCCCAGCATTTT. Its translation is CASSTRDMDNQPQHF.

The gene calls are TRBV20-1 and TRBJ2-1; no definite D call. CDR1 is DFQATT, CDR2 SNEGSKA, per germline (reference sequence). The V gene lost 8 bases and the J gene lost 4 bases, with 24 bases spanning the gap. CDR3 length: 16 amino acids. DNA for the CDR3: TGCAGTAATAGAGATTGGGGATCCACAGATTACAATGAGCAGTTCTTC. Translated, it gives CSNRDWGSTDYNEQFF.

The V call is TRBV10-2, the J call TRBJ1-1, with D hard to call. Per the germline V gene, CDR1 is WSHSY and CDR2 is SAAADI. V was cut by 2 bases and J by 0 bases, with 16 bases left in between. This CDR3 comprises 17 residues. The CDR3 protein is CASSERANAPLNTEAFF. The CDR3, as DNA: TGCGCCAGCAGTGAGCGGGCGAATGCGCCTTTGAACACTGAAGCTTTCTTT.

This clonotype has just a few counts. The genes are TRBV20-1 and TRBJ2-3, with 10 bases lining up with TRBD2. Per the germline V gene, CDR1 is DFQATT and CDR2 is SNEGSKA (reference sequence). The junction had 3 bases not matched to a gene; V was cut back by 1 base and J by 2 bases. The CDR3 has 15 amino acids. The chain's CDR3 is CSARGTSGSTDTQYF. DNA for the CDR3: TGCAGTGCTAGAGGGACTAGCGGATCCACAGATACGCAGTATTTT.

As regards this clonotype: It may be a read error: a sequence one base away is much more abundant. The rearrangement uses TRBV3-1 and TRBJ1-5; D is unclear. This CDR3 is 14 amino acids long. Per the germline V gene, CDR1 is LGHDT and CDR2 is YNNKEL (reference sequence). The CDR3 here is CASSKDSNNQPQHF. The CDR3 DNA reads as TGTGCCAGCAGCAAAGATAGTAACAATCAGCCCCAGCATTTT.

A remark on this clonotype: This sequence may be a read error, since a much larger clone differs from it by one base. This CDR3 reads CASSYTGGYEDFF. The CDR3 nucleotides read TGTGCCAGCAGCTATACAGGGGGGTATGAAGATTTCTTT. The chain couples TRBV11-2 to TRBJ1-1, with 8 bases that match TRBD1. CDR3 length: 13 residues. Germline loops: CDR1 SGHAT, CDR2 FQNNGV.

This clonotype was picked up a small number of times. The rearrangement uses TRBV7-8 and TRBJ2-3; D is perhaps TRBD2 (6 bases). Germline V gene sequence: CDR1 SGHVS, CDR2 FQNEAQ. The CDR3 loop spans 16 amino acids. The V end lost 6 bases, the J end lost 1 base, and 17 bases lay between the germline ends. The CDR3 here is CASRLTMGGRTDTQYF. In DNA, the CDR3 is TGTGCCAGCAGATTAACTATGGGGGGACGCACAGATACGCAGTATTTT. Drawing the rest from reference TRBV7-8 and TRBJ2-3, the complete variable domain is GAGVSQSPRYKVAKRGQDVALRCDPISGHVSLFWYQQALGQGPEFLTYFQNEAQLDKSGLPSDRFFAERPEGSVSTLKIQRTQQEDSAVYLCASRLTMGGRTDTQYFGPGTRLTVL.

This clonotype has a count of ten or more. The CDR3 nucleotides are TGTGCCACCAGCCGGGGAAGCACAGATACGCAGTATTTT. It encodes CATSRGSTDTQYF. The V call is TRBV6-1, the J call TRBJ2-3; D might be TRBD2 (5 bases). The CDR3 is 13 amino acids. Germline lookup yields CDR1 MNHNS and CDR2 SASEGT. The germline V and J ends were trimmed by 10 bases and 0 bases, with 11 bases remaining between them.

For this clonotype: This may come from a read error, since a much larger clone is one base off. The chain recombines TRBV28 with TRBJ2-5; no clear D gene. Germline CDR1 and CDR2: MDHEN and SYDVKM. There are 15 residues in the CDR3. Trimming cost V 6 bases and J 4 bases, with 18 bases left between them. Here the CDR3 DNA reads TGTGCCAGCAGCCTCCCACTAAACTGGGGAGAGACCCAGTACTTC. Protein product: CASSLPLNWGETQYF.

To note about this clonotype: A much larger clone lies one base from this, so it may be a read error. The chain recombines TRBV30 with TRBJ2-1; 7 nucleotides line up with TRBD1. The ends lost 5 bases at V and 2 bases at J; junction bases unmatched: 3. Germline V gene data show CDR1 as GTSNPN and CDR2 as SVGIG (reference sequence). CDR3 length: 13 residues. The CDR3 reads CAWDRVPYNEQFF. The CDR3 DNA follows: TGTGCCTGGGACAGGGTGCCCTACAATGAGCAGTTCTTC.

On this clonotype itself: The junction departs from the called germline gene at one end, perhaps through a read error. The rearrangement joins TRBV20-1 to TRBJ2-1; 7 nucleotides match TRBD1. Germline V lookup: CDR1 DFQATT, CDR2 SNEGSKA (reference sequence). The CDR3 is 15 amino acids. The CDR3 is CSATPWDSTYNEKFF. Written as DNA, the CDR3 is TGCAGTGCCACCCCCTGGGACAGTACCTACAATGAGAAGTTCTTC.

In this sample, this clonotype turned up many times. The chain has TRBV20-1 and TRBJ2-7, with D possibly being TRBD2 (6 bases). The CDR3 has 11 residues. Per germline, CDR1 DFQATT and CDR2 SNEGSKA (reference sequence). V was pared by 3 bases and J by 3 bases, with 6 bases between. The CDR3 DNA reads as TGCAGTGCTAGCGGGAGCTACGAGCAGTACTTC. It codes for CSASGSYEQYF.

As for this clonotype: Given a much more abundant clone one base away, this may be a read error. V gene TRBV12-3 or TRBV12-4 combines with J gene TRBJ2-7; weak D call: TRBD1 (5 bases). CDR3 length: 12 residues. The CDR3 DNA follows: TGTGCCAGCAGTTATGGGGCCCACGAGAAGTACTTC. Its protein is CASSYGAHEKYF.

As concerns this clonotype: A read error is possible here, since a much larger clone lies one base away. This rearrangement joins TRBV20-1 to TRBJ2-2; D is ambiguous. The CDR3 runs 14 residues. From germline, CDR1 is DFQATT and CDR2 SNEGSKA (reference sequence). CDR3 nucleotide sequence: TGCAGTTCTAGAGATCGGGTGGACACCGGGGAGCTGTTTTTT. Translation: CSSRDRVDTGELFF.

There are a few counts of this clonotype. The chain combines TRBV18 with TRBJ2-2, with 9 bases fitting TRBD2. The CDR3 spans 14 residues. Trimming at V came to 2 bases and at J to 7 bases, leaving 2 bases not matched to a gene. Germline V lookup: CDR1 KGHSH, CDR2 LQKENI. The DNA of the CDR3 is TGTGCCAGCTCACCAGCTAGCGGGAACGGGGAGCTGTTTTTT. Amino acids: CASSPASGNGELFF.

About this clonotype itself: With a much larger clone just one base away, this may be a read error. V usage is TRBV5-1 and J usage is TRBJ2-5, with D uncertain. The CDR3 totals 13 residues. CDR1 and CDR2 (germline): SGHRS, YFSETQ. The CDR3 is CPSSLTLGETQYF. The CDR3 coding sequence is TGCCCCAGCAGCTTGACGTTAGGCGAGACCCAGTACTTC.